The entry below gives a single TCR beta chain sequence along with its context. How the authors handled the data: It was from reference gene primer amplification that nucleated cell counts were estimated. Measured with immunoSEQ multiplex PCR; TCRdb has only the in-frame clones, and not every one. The V and J calls and the clone size are those of that table, but D and trimming were determined from the DNA. The repertoire has tens of thousands of clones, 75% to 85% of them found once; the top ten carry 15% to 20%. V was clipped by 4 bases and J by 6 bases, with 15 bases between them. The CDR3 spans 14 residues. Germline CDR1 is SGHTA and CDR2 is FQGNSA. This record comes from a study of blood T cell repertoires in COVID-19. Study as a whole: Whether acute or convalescent, the COVID-19 samples came from the United States, Italy and Spain. PBMCs, B-cell-depleted T cells, or T cells provided the cDNA or gDNA that made up the material.

V and J are TRBV7-2 and TRBJ1-2; no definite D call. The source is a woman older than 75 with acute or convalescent COVID-19. The specimen sequenced was peripheral blood. The CDR3 nucleotides are TGTGCCAGCAGCTCACGGCGGAGGTTAGATGGCTACACCTTC. Its translation is CASSSRRRLDGYTF.